This is a list of T cell receptor beta chains from one sample in a study of blood T cell repertoires in COVID-19. The data were produced by immunoSEQ multiplex PCR, yet TCRdb's version contains in-frame clones alone and is incomplete. Of 450,000 or so clones in the sample, 90% were seen once. Sample: PBMCs or T cells enriched from blood (not recorded which). All receptors come from a man aged 18 to 35 who had recovered from COVID-19. The CDR3 runs from the conserved cysteine through the conserved F or W. A D gene is named only where the DNA matches it firmly. The listing skips clone size in some rows; elsewhere it reads once, few, many or a size class.

TRBV2,TRBJ2-1,.,.,TGTGCCAGCAAGATTAGCTTGGAGTCCTACAATGAGCAGTTCTTC,CASKISLESYNEQFF
TRBV7-6,TRBJ2-5,.,.,TGTGCCAGCAGCCCAGTAGGCCTAGCTAGGGAGACCCAGTACTTC,CASSPVGLARETQYF
TRBV18,TRBJ1-4,.,.,TGTGCCAGCTCTCTAGGAGGAGAAAAACTGTTTTTT,CASSLGGEKLFF
TRBV28,TRBJ1-1,few,.,TGTGCCAGCAGTTCTTTATCTGAAGCTTTCTTT,CASSSLSEAFF
TRBV2,TRBJ2-1,.,.,TGTGCCAGCAGTGAGGCTAGCGTCTGGAGCTCCTACAATGAGCAGTTCTTC,CASSEASVWSSYNEQFF
TRBV4-2,TRBJ2-3,.,.,TGTGCCAGCAGTCAAGCATTTGGGGCCCAGGATACGCAGTATTTT,CASSQAFGAQDTQYF
TRBV18,TRBJ1-6,.,.,TGTGCCAGCTCAACCGCCCCTACAGGGACCGGCGATTCACCCCTCCACTTT,CASSTAPTGTGDSPLHF
TRBV5-6,TRBJ2-5,.,.,TGTGCCAGCCGCCAGGCTGGGTCGCCAGAGACCCAGTACTTC,CASRQAGSPETQYF
TRBV7-8,TRBJ2-1,.,.,TGTGCCAGCAGCCCCCGGGACGGGAGCTCCTACAATGAGCAGTTCTTC,CASSPRDGSSYNEQFF
TRBV3-1/TRBV3-2,TRBJ2-3,.,TRBD2,TGTGCCAGCAGCCAGGGGGGGTTTAGCACAGATACGCAGTATTTT,CASSQGGFSTDTQYF
TRBV6-5,TRBJ1-5,once,.,TGTGCCAGCAGTTATCGGGGGGCTAACCAGCCCCAGCATTTT,CASSYRGANQPQHF
TRBV7-9,TRBJ2-1,.,TRBD2,TGTGCCAGCAGCAAACATAGGACTAGCGGGGGGGCACTTTACAATGAGCAGTTCTTC,CASSKHRTSGGALYNEQFF
TRBV29-1,TRBJ1-5,.,TRBD1,TGCAGCATAAAGACAGGGGGCAAGGGTCAGCCCCAGCATTTT,CSIKTGGKGQPQHF
TRBV5-1,TRBJ2-1,.,.,TGCGCCAGCAGCTCGGAGATTCCGGGGGATGAGCAGTTCTTC,CASSSEIPGDEQFF
TRBV21-1,TRBJ2-1,.,.,TGTGCCAGCAGCACTCAAGAACCTTCAGCGGGGGGGCCCTACAATGAGCAGTTCTTC,CASSTQEPSAGGPYNEQFF
TRBV19,TRBJ1-2,once,.,TGTGCCAGCAGGGACTCAAACTATGGCTACACCTTC,CASRDSNYGYTF
TRBV5-4,TRBJ2-3,once,.,TGTGCCACCCGGAACCCCCCCGGGGTTGATACGCAGTATTTT,CATRNPPGVDTQYF
TRBV11-1,TRBJ1-1,.,TRBD1,TGTGCCAGCAGCCGTGAGGGGGCCTGGGCTGAAGCTTTCTTT,CASSREGAWAEAFF
TRBV2,TRBJ2-7,few,.,TGTGCCAGCAGTGAACTACAGGGTGTTTACGAGCAGTACTTC,CASSELQGVYEQYF
TRBV19,TRBJ1-3,.,.,TGTGCCAGTAGTGTCGATGAGAGCTCTGGAAACACCATATATTTT,CASSVDESSGNTIYF
TRBV19,TRBJ2-3,.,.,TGTGCCAGTAGTATCAACTATGCCCCAGATACGCAGTATTTT,CASSINYAPDTQYF
TRBV27,TRBJ1-5,many,.,TGTGCCAGCGACGGGGATCATCAGCCCCAGCATTTT,CASDGDHQPQHF
TRBV25-1,TRBJ1-2,.,TRBD1,TGTGCCAGCAGCCGAGCCGGGACAGGACAATATGGCTACACCTTC,CASSRAGTGQYGYTF
TRBV6-5,TRBJ1-2,.,TRBD1,TGTGCCAGCAGTTACTTAAGACAGGGGGCGGATGGCTACACCTTC,CASSYLRQGADGYTF
TRBV19,TRBJ1-5,.,TRBD1,TGTGCCAGTAGTATAACACTTACAGGGGATAGCAATCAGCCCCAGCATTTT,CASSITLTGDSNQPQHF
TRBV9,TRBJ2-5,.,TRBD1,TGTGCCAGCAGCGTCGGGACAGGCGGGATAGAGACCCAGTACTTC,CASSVGTGGIETQYF
TRBV27,TRBJ1-2,once,TRBD1,TGTGCCAGCAGTTTATCCGAGGGGGCTCGTGGCTACACCTTC,CASSLSEGARGYTF
TRBV24-1,TRBJ2-1,.,.,TGTGCCACCAGCACCTCCGGTTACAATGAGCAGTTCTTC,CATSTSGYNEQFF
TRBV18,TRBJ1-6,.,.,TGTGCCAGCTCACCTTCAGCACAGACTAATTCACCCCTCCACTTT,CASSPSAQTNSPLHF
TRBV3-1/TRBV3-2,TRBJ1-2,.,.,TGTGCCAGCAGAACTCAGGGTTTGGGTGGCTACACCTTC,CASRTQGLGGYTF
TRBV3-1/TRBV3-2,TRBJ2-5,.,TRBD2,TGTGCCAGCAGCCAATTTGGGACTAGCGGGAGACTCGCGGTAGAGACCCAGTACTTC,CASSQFGTSGRLAVETQYF
TRBV7-9,TRBJ1-4,.,.,TGTGCCAGCAGCTTTTTTAGTACTACTAATGAAAAACTGTTTTTT,CASSFFSTTNEKLFF
TRBV30,TRBJ2-1,.,TRBD1,TGTGCCTGGTCCCCGGGGACAGGGGGCAATGAGCAGTTCTTC,CAWSPGTGGNEQFF